Below, 28 T cell receptor beta chains from the same sample are listed, as sequenced in a study of cytomegalovirus exposure and HLA in healthy donors. PCR employed 60 Vbeta and 13 Jbeta primers. Generated by immunoSEQ multiplex PCR, the TCRdb table keeps only in-frame clones and is missing some. The table shows some 150,000 clones, with 72% occurring only once. The sample taken for sequencing was PBMCs. The receptors here all came from a man aged 50 or older in good health and CMV-seropositive.

The gene calls are TRBV6-6 and TRBJ1-1; a possible D gene is TRBD1 (5 bases). Germline CDR1 reads MNHNY; CDR2 reads SVGAGI (reference sequence). The CDR3 covers 15 residues. V lost 5 bases, J lost 1 base, and 14 bases lay in between. CDR3 in amino acids: CASSPRAGTNTEAFF. DNA of the CDR3: TGTGCCAGCAGTCCCAGGGCGGGGACGAACACTGAAGCTTTCTTT.

This sequence joins TRBV27 and TRBJ2-7; TRBD1 matches 9 bases. The germline CDR1 and CDR2 sequences are MNHEY and SMNVEV (reference sequence). This CDR3 is 13 amino acids long. The V gene end was trimmed by 5 bases and the J gene end by 4 bases; junction bases not matched to a gene: 3. The CDR3 sequence is CASSDRGVYEQYF. CDR3 in DNA: TGTGCCAGCAGTGACAGGGGGGTGTACGAGCAGTACTTC.

The V and J genes are TRBV5-8 and TRBJ2-3, with D possibly being TRBD1 (5 bases). The germline CDR1 and CDR2 sequences are SGHTS and YDEGEE. Trimming stripped 2 bases from V and 5 bases from J, with 15 bases between. This CDR3 is 15 amino acids long. Here the CDR3 DNA reads TGTGCCAGCAGCTTTAATGGGCAGGGCTTAGATACGCAGTATTTT. The encoded protein is CASSFNGQGLDTQYF.

The rearrangement joins TRBV2 to TRBJ2-5; D is possibly TRBD1 (5 bases). The J call may be incorrect, as the DNA end agrees better with TRBJ2-7. The CDR3 consists of 12 residues. CDR1 and CDR2 (germline): SNHLY, FYNNEI. This chain's CDR3 is CASRMDTYEQYF. CDR3 coding DNA: TGTGCCAGCAGAATGGACACCTACGAGCAGTACTTC.

The genes are TRBV2 and TRBJ1-1; D may be TRBD1 (6 bases). Germline V lookup: CDR1 SNHLY, CDR2 FYNNEI. V shed 2 bases and J shed 5 bases, with 15 bases lying between them. This CDR3 spans 15 amino acids. The CDR3 loop reads CASSEPWGGLTEAFF. CDR3 nucleotides: TGTGCCAGCAGTGAACCGTGGGGGGGGCTGACTGAAGCTTTCTTT.

The chain employs TRBV2 and TRBJ2-3; the D is unclear. CDR1 is SNHLY and CDR2 is FYNNEI in the germline V gene. The CDR3 covers 12 residues. The V and J ends lost 7 bases and 6 bases respectively, with 11 bases between them. CDR3 loop: CASKEAGDTQYF. Written as DNA, the CDR3 is TGTGCCAGCAAAGAGGCCGGGGATACGCAGTATTTT.

The chain joins TRBV27 to TRBJ1-5; 9 bases align to TRBD1. Germline CDR1 MNHEY, CDR2 SMNVEV (reference sequence). CDR3 length: 15 amino acids. Losses at the gene ends were 5 bases for V and 6 bases for J; bases not matched to a gene: 8. This CDR3 reads CASSKNWGQGQPQHF. CDR3 nucleotide sequence: TGTGCCAGCAGTAAGAATTGGGGACAGGGTCAGCCCCAGCATTTT.

This sequence joins TRBV4-1 and TRBJ1-5; D may be TRBD1 (5 bases). Looked up from germline, CDR1 is MGHRA and CDR2 is YSYEKL. The length of the CDR3 is 15 residues. Trimming shortened V by 0 bases and J by 4 bases, and 10 bases separated the two germline ends. The CDR3 bases are TGCGCCAGCAGCCAAGAAGAGACAGAAAATCAGCCCCAGCATTTT. It encodes CASSQEETENQPQHF.

The chain uses TRBV9 and TRBJ1-1; no clear D gene. The CDR3 consists of 11 residues. CDR1 SGDLS and CDR2 YYNGEE come from the germline V gene. Trimming cost V 9 bases and J 4 bases, with 10 bases left between them. CDR3 bases: TGTGCCACGGGTGACGCCACTGAAGCTTTCTTT. Residues: CATGDATEAFF.

The gene calls are TRBV5-1 and TRBJ2-1, with D unclear. CDR1 is SGHRS and CDR2 is YFSETQ in the germline V gene. Trimming left V 4 bases short and J 1 base short, with 12 bases between. The CDR3 loop spans 15 amino acids. The CDR3 loop reads CASSPATGSYNEQFF. For the CDR3, the DNA is TGCGCCAGCAGCCCGGCGACTGGATCCTACAATGAGCAGTTCTTC.

This clone has a handful of counts. The genes are TRBV12-5 and TRBJ2-6; maybe TRBD1 (6 bases). Trimming pared 7 bases from V and 1 base from J, leaving 20 bases between. The CDR3 spans 18 residues. Germline-derived CDR1 and CDR2 are LGHNT and FRNRAP. The CDR3 region is CASEPTGVARSGANVLTF. The CDR3 DNA sequence: TGTGCTAGTGAGCCGACAGGCGTGGCGAGATCTGGGGCCAACGTCCTGACTTTC.

This clone was counted at least ten times. The rearrangement uses TRBV13 and TRBJ2-3; D is unclear. Looked up from germline, CDR1 is PRHDT and CDR2 is FYEKMQ (reference sequence). V was cut by 2 bases and J by 3 bases, with 6 bases left in between. The CDR3 contains 13 residues. Here the CDR3 reads CASSLRYTDTQYF. In nucleotides, the CDR3 is TGTGCCAGCAGCTTACGGTATACAGATACGCAGTATTTT.

The rearrangement links TRBV7-2 to TRBJ2-3; D may be TRBD1 (6 bases). The germline V gene encodes CDR1 SGHTA and CDR2 FQGNSA. The CDR3 runs to 14 residues. The V end was cut by 1 base, the J end by 4 bases, with 9 bases between. The CDR3 DNA reads TGTGCCAGCAGCTTAGTGCAGGGGTCAGATACGCAGTATTTT. Its protein product is CASSLVQGSDTQYF.

V gene TRBV4-1 combines with J gene TRBJ2-7, with 8 bases that match TRBD1. CDR1 MGHRA and CDR2 YSYEKL come from the germline V gene. There are 16 residues in the CDR3. Trimming took 1 base from V and 7 from J; bases not matched to a gene: 12. The CDR3 nucleotides are TGCGCCAGCAGCCAAGTTAGCATCGCAGGGGGCGAGGAGCAGTACTTC. Protein product: CASSQVSIAGGEEQYF.

The chain is built from TRBV10-3 and TRBJ1-5, with D perhaps matching TRBD1 (5 bases). CDR1 is ENHRY, CDR2 SYGVKD, per germline. V lost 8 bases, J lost 1 base, and 9 bases lay in between. CDR3 size: 13 residues. This chain's CDR3 is CAIGGGSNQPQHF. The CDR3 DNA is TGTGCCATCGGCGGGGGGAGCAATCAGCCCCAGCATTTT.

Here the CDR3 DNA reads TGTGCCAGCAGTGCAGGGCCCTATAATTCACCCCTCCACTTT. It translates to CASSAGPYNSPLHF. This sequence joins TRBV6-1 and TRBJ1-6; the D gene is possibly TRBD1 (5 bases). CDR1 MNHNS and CDR2 SASEGT come from the germline V gene. The CDR3 totals 14 residues. V lost 4 bases, J lost 2 bases, and 6 bases lay in between.

This clone was observed a single time. The CDR3 DNA follows: TGTGCCAGCAGCGTAGACTATCAGAGGAACACTGAAGCTTTCTTT. It encodes CASSVDYQRNTEAFF. The chain recombines TRBV9 with TRBJ1-1; D not certain. The germline CDR1 and CDR2 sequences are SGDLS and YYNGEE. Trimming pared 0 bases from V and 1 base from J, leaving 10 bases between. The length of the CDR3 is 15 residues.

The chain couples TRBV10-3 to TRBJ1-1; 7 bases map to TRBD1. The CDR3 covers 13 residues. CDR1 is ENHRY, CDR2 SYGVKD, per germline. The ends lost 6 bases at V and 4 bases at J; junction bases unmatched: 5. DNA for the CDR3: TGTGCCATCAGAGAAGAGGGGGCCACTGAAGCTTTCTTT. Translation gives CAIREEGATEAFF.

The chain couples TRBV7-2 to TRBJ1-3; 8 bases are a match to TRBD1. V lost 3 bases to trimming and J lost 4 bases; unmatched junction nucleotides: 8. The CDR3 is 16 residues long. Germline lookup yields CDR1 SGHTA and CDR2 FQGNSA. CDR3 DNA sequence: TGTGCCAGCAGCTTCACGGGACAGGCCGAAGGAAACACCATATATTTT. Residues: CASSFTGQAEGNTIYF.

V and J are TRBV15 and TRBJ1-5, with a weak D call TRBD1 (5 bases). In germline, CDR1 is LNHNV, CDR2 YYDKDF (reference sequence). Between the trimmed V and J ends, which lost 0 bases and 4 bases, there was a span of 7 bases. The CDR3 is 14 amino acids. Written as DNA, the CDR3 is TGTGCCACCAGCAGAGATACAGGTAATCAGCCCCAGCATTTT. Its translation: CATSRDTGNQPQHF. The entire variable domain, with the rest obtained from reference TRBV15 and TRBJ1-5, is as follows: DAMVIQNPRYQVTQFGKPVTLSCSQTLNHNVMYWYQQKSSQAPKLLFHYYDKDFNNEADTPDNFQSRRPNTSFCFLDIRSPGLGDTAMYLCATSRDTGNQPQHFGDGTRLSIL.

The chain couples TRBV7-9 to TRBJ2-1, with D perhaps TRBD2 (5 bases). Trimming removed 5 bases at V and 0 bases at J, with 17 bases between. This CDR3 has 17 residues. Per germline, CDR1 SEHNR and CDR2 FQNEAQ (reference sequence). The CDR3 protein is CASSPKDSRSSYNEQFF. The CDR3 nucleotides are TGTGCCAGCAGCCCAAAGGACTCGCGAAGCTCCTACAATGAGCAGTTCTTC.

The J gene is TRBJ2-7, the V gene TRBV29-1; 9 positions match TRBD1. Unmatched junction bases numbered 5, after V lost 5 bases and J lost 3 bases. Germline CDR1 and CDR2: SQVTM and ANQGSEA. The CDR3 spans 13 residues. The DNA for the CDR3 is TGCAGCGTTCGAGGGGACAGGGTCTACGAGCAGTACTTC. Translation: CSVRGDRVYEQYF.

V is TRBV25-1 and J is TRBJ2-2; D may be TRBD2 (6 bases). The CDR3 length is 15 residues. CDR1 and CDR2 from the germline V gene are MGHDK and SYGVNS. Trimming removed 6 bases from V and 4 bases from J, with 15 bases in between. The CDR3 DNA reads TGTGCCAGCAGCTGGGACCCAGCGGGCACCGGGGAGCTGTTTTTT. It specifies CASSWDPAGTGELFF.

The CDR3 DNA follows: TGTGCCAGCAGCGCAACAGGTCAAACCTACGAGCAGTACTTC. Its translation: CASSATGQTYEQYF. The chain employs TRBV5-5 and TRBJ2-7, with D possibly matching TRBD1 (5 bases). The CDR3 totals 14 residues. Trimming left V 4 bases short and J 2 bases short, with 13 bases between. Germline CDR1 and CDR2: SGHKS and YYEKEE (reference sequence). Supplemented by reference TRBV5-5 and TRBJ2-7, the full variable domain reads DAGVTQSPTHLIKTRGQQVTLRCSPISGHKSVSWYQQVLGQGPQFIFQYYEKEERGRGNFPDRFSARQFPNYSSELNVNALLLGDSALYLCASSATGQTYEQYFGPGTRLTVT.

The chain recombines TRBV15 with TRBJ2-5; possibly TRBD1 for D (5 bases). Trimming took 0 bases from V and 4 from J, leaving 12 bases between them. This CDR3 spans 15 amino acids. Germline V lookup: CDR1 LNHNV, CDR2 YYDKDF (reference sequence). CDR3 bases: TGTGCCACCAGCAGAGATCACGGACAATCAGAGACCCAGTACTTC. This codes for CATSRDHGQSETQYF. The complete variable domain, with remaining parts taken from reference TRBV15 and TRBJ2-5, reads DAMVIQNPRYQVTQFGKPVTLSCSQTLNHNVMYWYQQKSSQAPKLLFHYYDKDFNNEADTPDNFQSRRPNTSFCFLDIRSPGLGDTAMYLCATSRDHGQSETQYFGPGTRLLVL.

V usage is TRBV2 and J usage is TRBJ2-5; 8 positions agree with TRBD1. The CDR3 totals 14 residues. Germline assignment: CDR1 SNHLY and CDR2 FYNNEI. The V and J ends lost 8 bases and 4 bases, in that order; junction bases with no gene match: 9. As DNA, the CDR3 is TGTGCCAGCTCGCCGGACAGGGCGGTAGAGACCCAGTACTTC. This encodes CASSPDRAVETQYF.

This chain links TRBV19 with TRBJ1-4; 11 bases agree with TRBD1. The CDR3 totals 17 residues. Germline V gene lookup returns CDR1 LNHDA and CDR2 SQIVND (reference sequence). V was pared by 9 bases and J by 1 base, with 10 bases of the junction left unmatched. CDR3 loop: CASSVRDRGKTNEKLFF. The CDR3 region has the DNA TGTGCCAGCTCCGTCCGGGACAGGGGGAAAACTAATGAAAAACTGTTTTTT.

The gene calls are TRBV7-9 and TRBJ1-2, with a tentative D call TRBD1 (5 bases). Germline assignment: CDR1 SEHNR and CDR2 FQNEAQ (reference sequence). V lost 4 bases and J 4 bases, leaving 10 bases between the germline ends. This CDR3 has 13 amino acids. CDR3 amino acids: CASSYTGPYGYTF. The CDR3 coding sequence is TGTGCCAGCAGCTATACAGGCCCCTATGGCTACACCTTC.